The 6 T cell receptor beta chains in this list originate from one sample, sequenced in a study of cytomegalovirus exposure and HLA in healthy donors. The data were produced by immunoSEQ multiplex PCR, yet TCRdb's version contains in-frame clones alone and is incomplete. The repertoire has about 160,000 clones, approximately 80% of them found once; the top ten carry around 2%. Sequencing input: PBMCs. These receptor sequences come from a man between 25 and 39 years old in good health and CMV-seropositive.

V is TRBV20-1 and J is TRBJ1-1; the D is unclear. The germline V gene has CDR1 DFQATT and CDR2 SNEGSKA (reference sequence). CDR3 length: 11 amino acids. V was clipped by 1 base and J by 3 bases, with 3 bases between them. The CDR3 coding sequence is TGCAGTGCTAGAGGAGACACTGAAGCTTTCTTT. Its protein is CSARGDTEAFF.

This clone has just a few counts. The chain is built from TRBV7-8 and TRBJ2-1; 9 bases match TRBD1. V was pared by 3 bases and J by 3 bases, with 9 bases of the junction left unmatched. Germline V lookup: CDR1 SGHVS, CDR2 FQNEAQ. CDR3 length: 17 amino acids. The CDR3 sequence is CASSLGQGAVNYNEQFF. The DNA of the CDR3 is TGTGCCAGCAGCTTGGGACAGGGAGCTGTAAACTACAATGAGCAGTTCTTC.

In DNA, the CDR3 is TGTGCCAGCAGCCCCCGGACAGATACGCAGTATTTT. This codes for CASSPRTDTQYF. The chain is built from TRBV9 and TRBJ2-3, with D unclear. This CDR3 has 12 residues. Germline CDR1 is SGDLS and CDR2 is YYNGEE. Trimming shortened V by 4 bases and J by 3 bases, and 6 bases separated the two germline ends.

The V call is TRBV7-2, the J call TRBJ1-5; perhaps TRBD1 as D (6 bases). Germline-derived CDR1 and CDR2 are SGHTA and FQGNSA. The CDR3 runs to 16 residues. The V end lost 3 bases, the J end lost 4 bases, and 16 bases lay between the germline ends. The DNA of the CDR3 is TGTGCCAGCAGCTTCATCCAGGGGCCCCTTAATCAGCCCCAGCATTTT. Protein: CASSFIQGPLNQPQHF. The entire variable domain, with the rest obtained from reference TRBV7-2 and TRBJ1-5, is as follows: GAGVSQSPSNKVTEKGKDVELRCDPISGHTALYWYRQSLGQGLEFLIYFQGNSAPDKSGLPSDRFSAERTGGSVSTLTIQRTQQEDSAVYLCASSFIQGPLNQPQHFGDGTRLSIL.

The chain has TRBV6-4 and TRBJ2-5, with 10 bases matching TRBD1. V dropped 6 bases and J dropped 4; count of bases not matched to a gene: 11. This CDR3 is 16 amino acids long. Germline V gene sequence: CDR1 MRHNA, CDR2 SNTAGT. In DNA, the CDR3 is TGTGCCAGCAGCCCCTCGACAGGGGGCTCCCCAGAGACCCAGTACTTC. Protein: CASSPSTGGSPETQYF.

J is TRBJ2-7 and V is TRBV12-5; D perhaps matches TRBD1 (5 bases). Germline-derived CDR1 and CDR2 are LGHNT and FRNRAP. With 0 bases removed from V and 7 bases from J, the gap between germline ends came to 16 bases. CDR3 length equals 15 residues. The CDR3 protein is CASGLVVADTSEQYF. The CDR3 DNA follows: TGTGCTAGTGGTTTGGTGGTGGCGGACACCTCGGAGCAGTACTTC.